The next 10 T cell receptor beta chains were all read from a single sample in a study of shared clonotypes between healthy human individuals. Clones were read by immunoSEQ multiplex PCR, and TCRdb kept only the in-frame ones, dropping some. The sample records roughly 700,000 clones, 74% being singletons. Sequencing was done on a sample of memory CD4+ T cells sorted from blood. Subset here: CD45RA-negative fraction. These receptors came from a woman aged 25-40 years in good health.

This chain links TRBV2 with TRBJ1-2; 7 nucleotides align to TRBD1. The V gene end was trimmed by 6 bases and the J gene end by 6 bases; junction bases not matched to a gene: 4. The length of the CDR3 is 12 residues. Germline-derived CDR1 and CDR2 are SNHLY and FYNNEI. The CDR3 loop reads CASSRTGDGYTF. The CDR3 region has the DNA TGTGCCAGCAGCCGTACAGGGGATGGCTACACCTTC.

In this sample, this clone turned up once. The chain has TRBV4-1 and TRBJ1-2, with a weak D call TRBD1 (6 bases). Germline V lookup: CDR1 MGHRA, CDR2 YSYEKL. V was trimmed by 0 bases and J by 8 bases, leaving 19 bases between them. The CDR3 totals 16 residues. The DNA of the CDR3 is TGCGCCAGCAGCCAAGATGGGAGGGGCAGGGGCGAAGGCTACACCTTC. Amino acid sequence: CASSQDGRGRGEGYTF.

Turning to this clone: This same CDR3 is encoded by further DNA sequences in the sample. The chain is built from TRBV19 and TRBJ2-5; D is uncertain. The CDR3 has 13 residues. CDR1 and CDR2 from the germline V gene are LNHDA and SQIVND (reference sequence). The ends were cut back, 3 bases at V and 1 base at J, with 6 bases in the middle. In DNA form, the CDR3 reads TGTGCCAGTAGTATTGGCAGCCAAGAGACCCAGTACTTC. It encodes CASSIGSQETQYF.

The gene calls are TRBV5-1 and TRBJ1-1; no definite D call. The V gene lost 0 bases and the J gene lost 3 bases, with 12 bases spanning the gap. Germline-derived CDR1 and CDR2 are SGHRS and YFSETQ. The CDR3 contains 15 residues. The CDR3 region is CASSLGGWGDTEAFF. In DNA, the CDR3 is TGCGCCAGCAGCTTGGGTGGGTGGGGTGACACTGAAGCTTTCTTT.

The genes are TRBV4-2 and TRBJ1-1; TRBD1 agrees at 8 bases. The CDR3 contains 13 residues. Trimming cost V 7 bases and J 7 bases; bases outside gene matches: 8. From germline, CDR1 is LGHNA and CDR2 YNFKEQ. The CDR3 reads CASTADRAIEAFF. The CDR3 DNA is TGTGCCAGCACCGCGGACAGGGCGATTGAAGCTTTCTTT.

This clone was counted a single time. The J gene is TRBJ2-3, the V gene TRBV19; 12 bases are shared with TRBD2. Per the germline V gene, CDR1 is LNHDA and CDR2 is SQIVND (reference sequence). V shed 4 bases and J 0 bases; nucleotides not matched to a gene: 8. This CDR3 spans 18 amino acids. CDR3 DNA sequence: TGTGCCAGTAGTAAATTAAGGGGGACTAGCGGGAGCACAGATACGCAGTATTTT. Amino acids: CASSKLRGTSGSTDTQYF.

This clone was recorded many times. CDR3 DNA: TGTGCCAGCAGCTTAAAAGTACTAGCCAAAAACATTCAGTACTTC. Translation gives CASSLKVLAKNIQYF. This chain connects TRBV13 to TRBJ2-4, with D uncertain. The CDR3 is made up of 15 amino acids. Germline CDR1 is PRHDT and CDR2 is FYEKMQ (reference sequence). V shed 2 bases and J shed 0 bases, with 8 bases lying between them. The full variable domain, completed using reference TRBV13 and TRBJ2-4, is AAGVIQSPRHLIKEKRETATLKCYPIPRHDTVYWYQQGPGQDPQFLISFYEKMQSDKGSIPDRFSAQQFSDYHSELNMSSLELGDSALYFCASSLKVLAKNIQYFGAGTRLSVL.

This chain connects TRBV19 to TRBJ1-2; TRBD1 might be the D (5 bases). The V gene's germline CDR1 is LNHDA and CDR2 SQIVND (reference sequence). The V gene lost 8 bases and the J gene lost 6 bases, with 16 bases spanning the gap. The CDR3 sequence is 13 residues long. The CDR3: CASSRQYLDGYTF. The CDR3 bases are TGTGCCAGTTCAAGACAGTACCTTGATGGCTACACCTTC.

This chain links TRBV5-5 with TRBJ2-1, with D possibly matching TRBD2 (6 bases). Between the trimmed V and J ends, which lost 2 bases and 4 bases, there was a span of 13 bases. Germline V gene lookup returns CDR1 SGHKS and CDR2 YYEKEE (reference sequence). CDR3 length: 15 amino acids. The DNA of the CDR3 is TGTGCCAGCAGCTTTGGGGCGGGGCAATACAATGAGCAGTTCTTC. Its translation: CASSFGAGQYNEQFF.

This clone was counted a few times. The chain combines TRBV10-2 with TRBJ2-5; no definite D call. There are 14 residues in the CDR3. The V gene's germline CDR1 is WSHSY and CDR2 SAAADI. V was shortened by 2 bases and J by 4 bases, with 11 bases between the two germline ends. CDR3 sequence (DNA): TGCGCCAGCAGTGAGGTGGGTCCCACAGAGACCCAGTACTTC. Translation gives CASSEVGPTETQYF.